The entry that follows covers one T cell receptor beta chain sequence. Its antigen remains unknown. The sample belongs to a study of T cells in Graves' hyperthyroidism and ophthalmopathy. The investigators amplified TCR beta CDR3 regions from RNA transcripts. Initially, a first-round RT-PCR of the TCR CDR3 employed the HTBI primer set. MiXCR, run by TCRdb on the multiplex PCR reads, gives a single entry per CDR3 protein. The profile shows about 95,000 distinct CDR3 sequences, 35% to 45% of them singletons. General study points: The model foresaw ophthalmopathy a median approximately 6.3 months prior to onset. In the blood, most expanded thyroid clonotypes above 0.001 appeared as well. From stable hyperthyroidism, ophthalmopathy was set apart by a 13 V-J model.

CDR1 and CDR2 from the germline V gene are DFQATT and SNEGSKA (reference sequence). CDR3 size: 13 residues. Trimming took 5 bases from V and 1 from J, leaving 11 bases between them. The authors deemed Graves' hyperthyroidism stable absent ophthalmopathy progression within 18 months. The clonotype was recovered from a woman aged 30 to 39 with Graves' hyperthyroidism. The sample was peripheral blood or thyroid tissue (not recorded which). This chain connects TRBV20-1 to TRBJ2-5; a weak D match, TRBD2 (6 bases). As DNA, the CDR3 is TGCAGTGCTTACGGGGGAGGCCAAGAGACCCAGTACTTC. The encoded protein is CSAYGGGQETQYF.